This record covers a single TCR beta chain. Its cognate antigen is unknown. The data belong to a study of T-cell reconstitution after alpha-beta-depleted transplantation in children. It was with unique molecular identifiers that the TCRbeta library was prepared. TCRdb ran MiXCR on the PCR reads and lists one entry per CDR3 protein. The sample includes 130,000 to 150,000 distinct CDR3 sequences, around 10% seen only once; the top ten take 15% to 20%. The study, taken as a whole, reports: Two months or so post-transplant, alpha-beta T cells reportedly derived from several hundred expanded graft clones. The high TCRbeta diversity at day 60 in some patients came from surviving recipient T cells and thymic progenitors. The authors attributed T-cell counts and diversity one year after transplant mostly to newly produced T cells.

V lost 8 bases, J lost 4 bases, and 12 bases lay in between. The CDR3 is 11 residues long. The germline gives CDR1 SQVTM, CDR2 ANQGSEA. The chain is built from TRBV29-1 and TRBJ2-7; either TRBD1 or TRBD2 may fit D (6 bases each). The sequence was obtained from a female patient aged 2-9 years who had a stem cell transplant for congenital amegakaryocytic thrombocytopenia, so the T cells may come from the graft donor. Here the sequenced sample was PBMCs, mostly from graft donor cells, taken 180 days after TCRalphabeta/CD19-depleted stem cell transplant. CDR3 nucleotides: TGCAGCATGGGGGGCGGGTACGAGCAGTACTTC. Encoded protein: CSMGGGYEQYF.